Sequencing of this T cell receptor beta chain was carried out in a study of CD8 T cells in Susac syndrome. Germline lookup yields CDR1 ENHRY and CDR2 SYGVKD. The CDR3 spans 18 residues. V dropped 7 bases and J dropped 5; count of bases not matched to a gene: 15. The RNA input was roughly 0.5 to 1 ug, and it was reverse transcribed with random hexamers. Amplification of TCR beta CDR3 by immunoSEQ multiplex PCR spanned 54 Vbeta and 13 Jbeta. Using its own MiXCR run on the immunoSEQ multiplex PCR reads, TCRdb lists one record per CDR3 protein. The sample contains about 190,000 distinct CDR3 sequences, 85% to 95% of which appear only once.

This clonotype was sampled from a human donor in good health. V gene TRBV10-3 combines with J gene TRBJ2-2, with TRBD2 identical over 11 bases. Material: CD4+ T cells from PBMCs. The CDR3 nucleotides read TGTGCCATCACCGACAGAGGTAGCGGGGGGGAACGAACCGGGGAGCTGTTTTTT. Residues: CAITDRGSGGERTGELFF.